One and the same sample provided the 6 T cell receptor beta chains below, sequenced in a study of T cell clusters in autoimmune cytopenias. Multiplex touch-down PCR amplified TRB using TRB-A and TRB-B pools in one tube. From its re-call of the multiplex PCR reads, TCRdb lists each CDR3 protein once, without DNA. The data include under 8,500 distinct CDR3 sequences; the top ten clones carry approximately 62%. Each sample's input was approximately 270 ng genomic DNA, some 40,000 genome equivalents. The sample also formed part of further work on T cell repertoires in aging, cancer and after chemotherapy.

Source material: peripheral blood. The receptors shown here come from a human donor in good health.

The chain combines TRBV5-6 with TRBJ2-5; the D gene TCRdb calls, TRBD2, cannot be checked with no DNA. The CDR3 sequence is 12 residues long. The germline V gene has CDR1 SGHDT and CDR2 YYEEEE. CDR3 sequence reads: CASSLVRGGLYF.

The V gene is TRBV30, the J gene TRBJ2-6; TCRdb outputs TRBD1, but without DNA this stays unchecked. The length of the CDR3 is 13 residues. Per the germline V gene, CDR1 is GTSNPN and CDR2 is SVGIG (reference sequence). The CDR3 is CAWGDSGANVLTF.

J is TRBJ1-2 and V is TRBV29-1; TCRdb selects TRBD1, and the lack of DNA leaves this call unchecked. Per the germline V gene, CDR1 is SQVTM and CDR2 is ANQGSEA. The CDR3 loop spans 12 amino acids. CDR3 protein: CSVDPDTYGYTF.

V gene TRBV5-4 combines with J gene TRBJ2-1; TCRdb's D call of TRBD2 is untestable without DNA. This CDR3 comprises 17 residues. Germline V gene lookup returns CDR1 SGHNT and CDR2 YYREEE (reference sequence). Here the CDR3 reads CASSFSGARSARNEQFF. The variable domain in full, completed from reference TRBV5-4 and TRBJ2-1, reads ETGVTQSPTHLIKTRGQQVTLRCSSQSGHNTVSWYQQALGQGPQFIFQYYREEENGRGNFPPRFSGLQFPNYSSELNVNALELDDSALYLCASSFSGARSARNEQFFGPGTRLTVL.

The chain has TRBV11-2 and TRBJ2-1; TCRdb indicates TRBD2, and absent DNA this call remains unverified. The CDR3 has 14 residues. Germline CDR1 is SGHAT and CDR2 is FQNNGV. The CDR3: CASSSRLAYNEQFF.

V gene TRBV19 combines with J gene TRBJ2-1; TCRdb picks TRBD2, but there is no DNA to check that call. The CDR3 has 15 amino acids. Per germline, CDR1 LNHDA and CDR2 SQIVND (reference sequence). CDR3 amino acids: CASSRTSGRANEQFF.